The rows below give T cell receptor beta chains drawn from one sample of a study of T cells in Graves' hyperthyroidism and ophthalmopathy. TCRdb reprocessed the multiplex PCR reads with MiXCR, giving one entry per CDR3 protein. The data show about 360,000 distinct CDR3 sequences, around 14% seen once. Sequenced material: blood. These receptors all come from a woman aged 18-29 years with Graves' hyperthyroidism. Both conserved end residues are part of each CDR3. Fields, in order: CDR3 protein, CDR3 DNA, D gene, J gene, V gene, clone size. D genes are given only for firm matches. Only some rows state a clone size, as once, few, many or a class for expanded clones.

CSARDRPGSNQPQHF | TGCAGTGCTAGAGATCGCCCGGGGAGCAATCAGCCCCAGCATTTT | - | TRBJ1-5 | TRBV20-1 | many
CASRSGQASYEQYF | TGTGCCAGCAGATCGGGACAGGCCTCCTACGAGCAGTACTTC | TRBD1 | TRBJ2-7 | TRBV28 | many
CASSLSGDTQHF | TGCGCCAGCAGCTTATCAGGGGATACGCAGCATTTT | - | TRBJ1-5 | TRBV5-1 | -
CASSEGTVAGEQYF | TGTGCCAGCAGTGAGGGGACAGTGGCGGGTGAGCAGTACTTC | TRBD1 | TRBJ2-7 | TRBV2 | -
CASSPPFAYQETQYF | TGTGCCAGCTCACCACCCTTTGCCTACCAAGAGACCCAGTACTTC | - | TRBJ2-5 | TRBV18 | -
CASSLEWASGYTDTQYF | TGTGCCAGCAGCTTAGAGTGGGCTAGCGGTTACACAGATACGCAGTATTTT | TRBD2 | TRBJ2-3 | TRBV7-9 | many
CASSPTGGQAKNIQYF | TGTGCCAGCAGCCCTACAGGGGGGCAGGCCAAAAACATTCAGTACTTC | TRBD1 | TRBJ2-4 | TRBV28 | many
CASGTLTYEQYF | TGTGCCAGCGGGACACTGACCTACGAGCAGTACTTC | - | TRBJ2-7 | TRBV12-3/TRBV12-4 | many
CASSVGSSGSYEQYF | TGTGCCAGCAGCGTAGGGTCTAGCGGGAGCTACGAGCAGTACTTC | TRBD2 | TRBJ2-7 | TRBV9 | many
CASSMGGYEQYF | TGTGCCAGTAGTATGGGGGGCTACGAGCAGTACTTC | - | TRBJ2-7 | TRBV19 | few
CASTYARVGVENGELFF | TGTGCCAGCACCTATGCTCGCGTGGGGGTGGAAAACGGGGAGCTGTTTTTT | - | TRBJ2-2 | TRBV11-2 | -
CASRRVEEGLAGRNTGELFF | TGTGCCAGCAGGCGGGTTGAGGAAGGACTAGCGGGACGAAACACCGGGGAGCTGTTTTTT | TRBD2 | TRBJ2-2 | TRBV27 | -
CASSFGGRVPGNTIYF | TGCGCCAGCAGCTTTGGGGGGCGCGTGCCTGGAAACACCATATATTTT | - | TRBJ1-3 | TRBV5-1 | few
CASSYSEGSTEAFF | TGTGCCAGCAGTTACAGCGAGGGCAGCACTGAAGCTTTCTTT | - | TRBJ1-1 | TRBV6-2/TRBV6-3 | many
CASSPSSLHNEQFF | TGTGCCAGCAGCCCATCCTCCCTCCACAATGAGCAGTTCTTC | - | TRBJ2-1 | TRBV11-2 | few
CASYNRVETQYF | TGTGCCAGTTATAACAGGGTGGAGACCCAGTACTTC | - | TRBJ2-5 | TRBV6-1 | few
CASSYLAGTLDTEAFF | TGTGCCAGCAGTTACTTGGCGGGGACACTGGACACTGAAGCTTTCTTT | - | TRBJ1-1 | TRBV6-5 | many